A single sample is the source of the 4 T cell receptor beta chains below, sequenced in a study. TCRdb fed the RT-PCR reads into MiXCR, producing one record per CDR3 protein. This table has hundreds of thousands of distinct CDR3 sequences, 13% to 15% appearing once. The source material was memory CD4+ T cells from blood. The receptors were sampled from a female donor in good health, serving as a healthy control.

This chain links TRBV28 with TRBJ1-1; D unclear. This CDR3 is 13 amino acids long. The germline V and J ends were trimmed by 10 bases and 1 base, with 13 bases remaining between them. CDR1 and CDR2 from the germline V gene are MDHEN and SYDVKM. In nucleotides, the CDR3 is TGTGCCAACCAGCGGCTCGCGAACACTGAAGCTTTCTTT. Protein sequence: CANQRLANTEAFF.

This clonotype was seen ten or more times. This rearrangement joins TRBV4-3 to TRBJ1-2; D perhaps matches TRBD1 (6 bases). With 4 bases removed from V and 3 bases from J, the gap between germline ends came to 18 bases. Germline-derived CDR1 and CDR2 are LGHNA and YSLEER. This CDR3 is 16 amino acids long. The CDR3 reads CASSLHSGQTDYGYTF. The CDR3 DNA follows: TGCGCCAGCAGCCTACACTCAGGACAGACCGACTATGGCTACACCTTC.

This clonotype was picked up many times. CDR3: CASKGDRASETQYF. The CDR3 DNA reads as TGTGCCAGCAAAGGGGACAGGGCCTCAGAGACCCAGTACTTC. The chain joins TRBV12-3 or TRBV12-4 to TRBJ2-5; 9 bases line up with TRBD1. V trimming: 7 bases; J trimming: 4 bases; junction bases outside the gene matches: 7. This CDR3 spans 14 amino acids.

This clonotype has more than one count but fewer than ten. The DNA for the CDR3 is TGTGCCAGCAGTTGGGGGGACAGTACGAACACTGAAGCTTTCTTT. Its protein product is CASSWGDSTNTEAFF. This chain connects TRBV6-6 to TRBJ1-1; 7 positions agree with TRBD1. Per germline, CDR1 MNHNY and CDR2 SVGAGI (reference sequence). Trimming removed 4 bases from V and 1 base from J; junction bases left unmatched: 6. The CDR3 contains 15 residues.